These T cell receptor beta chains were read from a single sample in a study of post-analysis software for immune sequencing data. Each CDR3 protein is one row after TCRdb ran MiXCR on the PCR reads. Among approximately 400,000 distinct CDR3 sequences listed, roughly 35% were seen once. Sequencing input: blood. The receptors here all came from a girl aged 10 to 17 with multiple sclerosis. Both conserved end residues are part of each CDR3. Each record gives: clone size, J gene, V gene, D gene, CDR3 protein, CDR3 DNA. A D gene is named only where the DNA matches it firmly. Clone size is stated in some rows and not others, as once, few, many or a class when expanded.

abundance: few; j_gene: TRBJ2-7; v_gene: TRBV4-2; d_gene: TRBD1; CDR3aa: CASSQDPSTGASYEQYF; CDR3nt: TGTGCCAGCAGCCAAGATCCATCGACAGGGGCCTCCTACGAGCAGTACTTC
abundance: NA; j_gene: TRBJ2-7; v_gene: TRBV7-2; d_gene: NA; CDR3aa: CASSPRVGSSYEQYF; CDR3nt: TGTGCCAGCAGCCCCCGGGTGGGTAGCTCCTACGAGCAGTACTTC
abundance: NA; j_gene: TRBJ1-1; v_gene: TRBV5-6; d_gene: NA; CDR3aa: CASSLGGREAFF; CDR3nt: TGTGCCAGCAGCCTCGGAGGGCGTGAAGCTTTCTTT
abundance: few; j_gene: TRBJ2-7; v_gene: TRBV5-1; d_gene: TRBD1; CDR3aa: CASSSTDRGRVYEQYF; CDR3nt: TGCGCCAGCAGCTCGACCGACAGGGGGCGCGTGTACGAGCAGTACTTC
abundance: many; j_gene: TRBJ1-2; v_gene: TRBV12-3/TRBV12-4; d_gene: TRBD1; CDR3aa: CASSSAGTELTFNYGYTF; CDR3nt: TGTGCCAGCAGTTCCGCCGGGACAGAACTTACCTTTAACTATGGCTACACCTTC
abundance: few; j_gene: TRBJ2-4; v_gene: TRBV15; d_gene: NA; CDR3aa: CATSRETGFQGGKNIQYF; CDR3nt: TGTGCCACCAGCAGAGAAACGGGTTTCCAGGGTGGCAAAAACATTCAGTACTTC
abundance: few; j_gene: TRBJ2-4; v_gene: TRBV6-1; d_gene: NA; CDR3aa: CASSGTPGLNIQYF; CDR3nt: TGTGCCAGCAGCGGGACCCCCGGGTTGAACATTCAGTACTTC
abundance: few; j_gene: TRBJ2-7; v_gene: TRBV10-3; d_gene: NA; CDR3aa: CAISHRSDYEQYF; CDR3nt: TGTGCCATCAGTCACAGGTCCGACTACGAGCAGTACTTC
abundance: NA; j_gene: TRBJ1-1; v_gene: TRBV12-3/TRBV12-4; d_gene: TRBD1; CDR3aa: CASGDSWGWTEAFF; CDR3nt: TGTGCCAGCGGGGACAGTTGGGGTTGGACTGAAGCTTTCTTT
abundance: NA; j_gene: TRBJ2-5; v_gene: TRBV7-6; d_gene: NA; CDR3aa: CASSLSPGRETQYF; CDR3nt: TGTGCCAGCAGCTTATCCCCAGGTAGAGAGACCCAGTACTTC
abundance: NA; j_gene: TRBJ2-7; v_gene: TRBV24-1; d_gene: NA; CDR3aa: CATESGFSDEQYF; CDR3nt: TGTGCCACGGAGTCAGGGTTCAGCGACGAGCAGTACTTC
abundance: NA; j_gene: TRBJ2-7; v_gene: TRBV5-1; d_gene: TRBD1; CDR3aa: CASSLGQGIYEQYF; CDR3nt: TGCGCCAGCAGCTTGGGACAGGGAATTTACGAGCAGTACTTC
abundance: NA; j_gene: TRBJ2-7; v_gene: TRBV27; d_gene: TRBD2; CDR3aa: CASNFGASGVYEQYF; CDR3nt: TGTGCCAGCAATTTTGGGGCTAGCGGGGTGTACGAGCAGTACTTC
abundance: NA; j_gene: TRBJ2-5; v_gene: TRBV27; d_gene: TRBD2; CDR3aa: CASSPRGTSGGKETQYF; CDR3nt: TGTGCCAGCAGTCCTCGTGGGACTAGCGGGGGAAAAGAGACCCAGTACTTC
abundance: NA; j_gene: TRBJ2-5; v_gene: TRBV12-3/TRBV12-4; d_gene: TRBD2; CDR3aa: CASSLGDSGGPQETQYF; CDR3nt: TGTGCCAGCAGTTTAGGGGATAGCGGGGGACCTCAAGAGACCCAGTACTTC
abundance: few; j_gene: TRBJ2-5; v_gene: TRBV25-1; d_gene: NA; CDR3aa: CASSEVSGWGRETQYF; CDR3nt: TGTGCCAGCAGTGAAGTATCGGGGTGGGGACGAGAGACCCAGTACTTC
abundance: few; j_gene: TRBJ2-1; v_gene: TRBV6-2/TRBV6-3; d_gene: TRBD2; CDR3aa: CASSFGAGVYNEQFF; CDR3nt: TGTGCCAGCAGTTTCGGAGCGGGGGTCTACAATGAGCAGTTCTTC
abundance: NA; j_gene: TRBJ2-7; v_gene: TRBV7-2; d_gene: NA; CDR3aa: CASTESGAANSYEQYF; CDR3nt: TGTGCCAGCACCGAATCGGGGGCGGCGAACTCCTACGAGCAGTACTTC
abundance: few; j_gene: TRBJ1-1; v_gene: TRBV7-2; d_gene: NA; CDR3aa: CASSLVGSLRGNTEAFF; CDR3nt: TGTGCCAGCAGCTTAGTTGGCAGCCTCCGTGGGAACACTGAAGCTTTCTTT
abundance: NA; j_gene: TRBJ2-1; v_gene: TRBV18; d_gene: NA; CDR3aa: CASSPWEGTDEQFF; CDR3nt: TGTGCCAGCTCACCATGGGAAGGAACCGATGAGCAGTTCTTC
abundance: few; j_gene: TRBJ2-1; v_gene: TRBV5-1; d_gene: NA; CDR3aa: CASSLGVFSSYNEQFF; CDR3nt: TGCGCCAGCAGCTTGGGTGTTTTCAGCTCCTACAATGAGCAGTTCTTC
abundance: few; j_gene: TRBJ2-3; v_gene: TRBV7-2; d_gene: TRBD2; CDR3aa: CASSLGPSSGGTRVTDTQYF; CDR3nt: TGTGCCAGCAGCTTAGGTCCCTCTAGCGGGGGCACACGGGTCACAGATACGCAGTATTTT
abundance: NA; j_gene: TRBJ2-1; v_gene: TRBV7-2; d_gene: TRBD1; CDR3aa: CASSLDRGFYNEQFF; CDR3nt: TGTGCCAGCAGCTTGGACAGGGGGTTCTACAATGAGCAGTTCTTC
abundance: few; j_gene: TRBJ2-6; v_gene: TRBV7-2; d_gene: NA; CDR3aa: CASSFAPDGANVLTF; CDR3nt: TGTGCCAGCAGCTTCGCCCCTGATGGGGCCAACGTCCTGACTTTC
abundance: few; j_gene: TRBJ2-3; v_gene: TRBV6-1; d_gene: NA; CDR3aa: CASMRRDTQYF; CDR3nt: TGTGCCAGCATGCGCAGAGATACGCAGTATTTT
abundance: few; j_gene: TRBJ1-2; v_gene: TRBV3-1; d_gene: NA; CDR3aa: CASSLNGAYYGYTF; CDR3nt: TGTGCCAGCAGCCTCAACGGGGCTTACTATGGCTACACCTTC
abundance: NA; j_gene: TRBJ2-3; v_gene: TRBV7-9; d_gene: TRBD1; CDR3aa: CASSLADRALWYF; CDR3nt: TGTGCCAGCAGCTTAGCGGACAGGGCCCTCTGGTATTTT
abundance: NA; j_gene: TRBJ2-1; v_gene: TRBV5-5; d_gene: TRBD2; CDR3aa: CASSGPLAGSYNEQFF; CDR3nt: TGTGCCAGCAGCGGTCCGCTAGCGGGCTCCTACAATGAGCAGTTCTTC
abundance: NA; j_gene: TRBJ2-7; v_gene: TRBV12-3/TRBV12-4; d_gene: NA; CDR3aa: CASSLVVGTQDGRYEQYF; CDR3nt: TGTGCCAGCAGTTTAGTGGTAGGAACACAGGACGGCCGCTACGAGCAGTACTTC
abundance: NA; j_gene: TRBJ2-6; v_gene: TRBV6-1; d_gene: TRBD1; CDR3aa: CASSHRQGPIFLSFSGANVLTF; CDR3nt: TGTGCCAGCAGCCATAGACAGGGCCCTATTTTTCTCTCTTTCTCTGGGGCCAACGTCCTGACTTTC
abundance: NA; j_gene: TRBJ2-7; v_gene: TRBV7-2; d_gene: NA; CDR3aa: CASIKDRSYEQYF; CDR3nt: TGTGCCAGCATCAAAGACAGATCCTACGAGCAGTACTTC
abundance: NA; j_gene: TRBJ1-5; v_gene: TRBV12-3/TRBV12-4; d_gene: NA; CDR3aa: CASRKSQGNQPQHF; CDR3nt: TGTGCCAGCAGGAAGTCACAGGGCAATCAGCCCCAGCATTTT
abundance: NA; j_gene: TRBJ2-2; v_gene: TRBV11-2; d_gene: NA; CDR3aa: CATRQDTYTGELFF; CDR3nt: TGTGCCACTCGCCAGGACACCTACACCGGGGAGCTGTTTTTT
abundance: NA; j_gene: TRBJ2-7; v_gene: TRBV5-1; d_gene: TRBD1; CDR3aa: CASSLAVDRAYEQYF; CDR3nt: TGCGCCAGCAGCTTGGCGGTGGACAGGGCCTACGAGCAGTACTTC
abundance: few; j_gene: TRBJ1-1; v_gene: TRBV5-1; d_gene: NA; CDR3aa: CASSFKANTEAFF; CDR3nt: TGCGCCAGCAGCTTTAAAGCGAACACTGAAGCTTTCTTT